This T cell receptor beta chain was profiled in a study of identical twins. Each CDR3 protein is one row after TCRdb ran MiXCR on the 5' RACE reads. This table has hundreds of thousands of distinct CDR3 sequences, roughly a tenth appearing once. This clonotype showed up just a few times. From germline, CDR1 is ENHRY and CDR2 SYGVKD. This CDR3 has 16 residues. V lost 4 bases and J lost 3, with 19 bases in between. The chain joins TRBV10-3 to TRBJ2-7; tentatively, D is TRBD1 or TRBD2 (5 bases each). What was sequenced was memory (CD45RO+) T cells sorted from blood. This clonotype was sampled from a woman aged 18-29 years in good health. The CDR3 region has the DNA TGTGCCATCAGTGTGACTCCGGGACCGCTCCTCTACGAGCAGTACTTC. It is translated as CAISVTPGPLLYEQYF.